These T cell receptor beta chains were read from a single sample in a study of blood T cell repertoires in COVID-19. Method: immunoSEQ multiplex PCR; TCRdb's copy keeps in-frame clones and lacks some. The table has about 190,000 clones, about 90% seen once. The source material was peripheral blood. The source of these receptors is a man between 18 and 35 years old with active or convalescent COVID-19. CDR3s include the opening cysteine and the closing phenylalanine or tryptophan. Each record gives: D gene, J gene, clone size, V gene, CDR3 protein. D genes are given only for firm matches. Size tells how often a clone was seen (once, few, many) or the class of an expanded clone, and some rows leave it out.

TRBD1	TRBJ1-2	-	TRBV5-4	CASSRDSYGYTF
TRBD2	TRBJ2-1	-	TRBV19	CASSPKGLAGYNEQFF
TRBD1	TRBJ2-3	-	TRBV2	CASSGGTGRSTDTQYF
TRBD1	TRBJ1-2	-	TRBV23-1	CASSGTGRGYTF
TRBD1	TRBJ1-3	-	TRBV6-4	CATFSGTGDPGNTIYF
TRBD2	TRBJ2-1	-	TRBV11-3	CASSLDPSGRNGQFF
TRBD1	TRBJ2-7	-	TRBV27	CASSPGTGGYEQYF
TRBD1	TRBJ2-7	-	TRBV5-1	CASSLETGGWYKQYF
-	TRBJ1-1	-	TRBV15	CATSRDRGTPGTEAFF
TRBD1	TRBJ1-4	-	TRBV27	CASSLSGQANEKLFF
TRBD1	TRBJ2-6	-	TRBV7-2	CASSLELGQGGFGANVLTF
TRBD1	TRBJ1-2	-	TRBV7-9	CASSLSGGTYGYTF
TRBD1	TRBJ1-3	-	TRBV19	CASSPGTGAINTIYF
TRBD1	TRBJ1-1	-	TRBV6-5	CASSYSGTGGTEAFF
TRBD1	TRBJ1-2	few	TRBV9	CASSVTDRGGYGYTF
-	TRBJ1-6	-	TRBV11-1	CASSLALDRNNSPLHF
-	TRBJ1-3	-	TRBV2	CASSHGQTGNTIYF
-	TRBJ1-2	-	TRBV18	CASSPSVEVDYGYTF
-	TRBJ1-3	-	TRBV3-1/TRBV3-2	CASSPAGDTIYF
TRBD2	TRBJ2-3	-	TRBV18	CASSPPRLAGGPGDTQYF
TRBD1	TRBJ2-5	-	TRBV29-1	CSVEEGLSTGVPETQYF
TRBD2	TRBJ2-7	-	TRBV6-5	CASRPTSGAYEQYF